This T cell receptor beta chain was obtained from a study of early T cells in non-severe SARS-CoV-2 infection. Study as a whole: Sequencing used unsorted whole-blood bulk RNA, so chains lack pairing.

Individual cDNA molecules each received unique molecular identifiers attached to them. TCRdb passed the 5' RACE reads through MiXCR, listing each CDR3 protein once. The data hold over 50,000 distinct CDR3 sequences, with 7% to 10% observed a single time. Germline CDR1 reads DFQATT; CDR2 reads SNEGSKA (reference sequence). The CDR3 has 12 residues. Trimming pared 4 bases from V and 4 bases from J, leaving 10 bases between. The receptor was isolated from an adult who was a healthcare worker with PCR-confirmed SARS-CoV-2 infection or an uninfected control (not recorded which). Sequencing input: whole blood. This rearrangement joins TRBV20-1 to TRBJ1-2; D uncertain. The CDR3 DNA reads as TGCAGTGCTAAGGACGGACCCTATGGCTACACCTTC. Its protein is CSAKDGPYGYTF.